The clone carrying this TCR beta chain has a single count. These data are taken from a study of shared clonotypes between healthy human individuals. CDR3 length: 14 amino acids. V was pared by 6 bases and J by 0 bases, with 9 bases between. Per the germline V gene, CDR1 is SGHTA and CDR2 is FQGNSA. In the original workflow: Quality scores were absent from the junction-only immunoSEQ sequences, so filtering differed. The data were produced by immunoSEQ multiplex PCR, yet TCRdb's version contains in-frame clones alone and is incomplete. The V and J calls and clone size are taken from that table; D and trimming were inferred from the DNA. The table includes about 2.4 million clones, over 85% detected once.

Source material: naive CD4+ T cells from PBMCs. The subset: CD45RA+ positively selected. The V and J genes are TRBV7-2 and TRBJ2-4, with unresolved D. The TCR comes from a man aged 18 to 35 in good health. Some clones in this sample may be carry-over from other donors' samples. Written as DNA, the CDR3 is TGTGCCAGCAGTCTGAACTTAGCCAAAAACATTCAGTACTTC. Translated, it gives CASSLNLAKNIQYF.